This T cell receptor beta chain is drawn from a study of glioma-infiltrating T cells (dated by TCRdb to about 2016). Background for the entire study: TCR alpha- and beta-chain repertoires were sequenced from glioma tissue, non-neoplastic brain tissue and matched peripheral blood mononuclear cells. To measure how far tissue and blood T-cell populations diverged, each tissue-infiltrating repertoire was compared against the peripheral blood repertoire of the same patient. The paired cohort was made up of three low-grade glioma patients, about 8 primary glioblastoma patients and three non-glioma patients who contributed non-neoplastic brain tissue.

Findings and caveats that apply to the study as a whole: VJ-independent divergence between tissue and blood was lower than expected in non-neoplastic patients but higher than expected in all gliomas, particularly low-grade gliomas. Small numbers underpinned the group comparisons: about 8 glioblastoma patients, three low-grade glioma patients and three non-neoplastic patients. Very few CDR3 sequences were shared between tissue and blood, attributed to high CDR3 diversity and limited sampling.

V loses 5 bases, J loses 3 bases, and the germline ends lie 13 bases apart. The CDR3, cysteine through phenylalanine, is 15 amino acids long. Only CDR3 DNA is held: 45 bases, read in frame from base 1. The germline V gene sets CDR1 to SNHLY and CDR2 to FYNNEI. Notes on this clonotype: Its binding antigen is unknown. Per-nucleotide qualities are absent, and no much larger clonotype sits a single base away.

TCR alpha and beta CDR3 regions were amplified with the iRepertoire nested amplicon-rescue multiplex PCR (arm-PCR) platform from RNA. One-step reverse transcription and amplification used about 95-400 ng of tissue mRNA or PBMC total RNA as input. Following bead purification, Illumina adapters were added by a secondary multiplex PCR, and libraries between 200 and 400 bp were gel-purified. Libraries carried internal 6-nucleotide barcodes used for demultiplexing. Sequencing of libraries was performed on an Illumina MiSeq with 2x220 or 2x250 nucleotide paired-end reads. Turning to the authors' computational methods: Paired reads were merged using FLASH 1.2.11 and were aligned to the GRCh37 human genome using BWA-MEM, after which TRA and TRB reads were extracted. For V and J assignment, an IMGT-derived reference of cassette sequences and CDR3 motifs that included pseudogenes was used. Reads were translated in three frames, and productive CDR3s were defined as those with a C...FGXG motif and no stop codons. Unique combinations of V-J cassette pair and CDR3 amino acid sequence were defined as clonotypes. Reads were filtered by Hamming distance, with the threshold set by the sequence error rate of each sample in mapped regions. TCRdb ran its own pipeline on the public reads, namely fastp trimming at Q25 and MiXCR clone calling, and kept in-frame beta chains. Each CDR3 protein gets just one entry, which takes the most common genes and DNA from the rows behind it. The V and J calls and clone size are TCRdb's, not the authors'. The sample profile shows tens of thousands of distinct CDR3 sequences; 40% of them were found once. Jointly, the top ten make up 35% to 40% of the sample.

Sequencing was done on a sample of glioma tissue, nonneoplastic brain tissue, or PBMCs (not recorded which). The sequence was collected from a human donor with low-grade glioma or glioblastoma, undergoing nonglioma brain surgery, or in good health (not recorded which). The V and J genes are TRBV2 and TRBJ1-4, with TRBD1 perhaps the D gene, on 6 matching bases. The DNA sequence reads TGTGCCAGCAGTTCACAGGGTGGTTCTAATGAAAAACTGTTTTTT. The translation is CASSSQGGSNEKLFF.